This is a list of T cell receptor beta chains from one sample in a study of blood T cells in healthy people across ages. TCRdb processed the 5' RACE reads anew with MiXCR; each CDR3 protein has one entry. The top ten hold roughly 8% of the sample, which has some 1.5 million distinct CDR3 sequences, about 28% seen once. Material for sequencing was blood. These receptors came from a woman aged 25-40 years in good health. The CDR3 runs from the conserved cysteine through the conserved F or W. The D gene is left open where the match is weak. Only part of the rows carry a size: once, few, many, or a class if the clone is expanded.

D,size,J,V,DNA,CDR3
-,few,TRBJ1-2,TRBV19,TGTGCCAGTAGTATCGGGGGGGACTATGGCTACACCTTC,CASSIGGDYGYTF
-,-,TRBJ2-3,TRBV12-5,TGTGCTAGTGGTCCGGGACTTTACACAGATACGCAGTATTTT,CASGPGLYTDTQYF
TRBD2,few,TRBJ2-1,TRBV15,TGTGCCACCAGCAGACCTAGCGGGAGAAAGGATGAGCAGTTCTTC,CATSRPSGRKDEQFF
TRBD1,-,TRBJ2-5,TRBV30,TGTGCCTGGGGGATTACAGGGGGCTCAGGAGGGACCCAGTACTTC,CAWGITGGSGGTQYF
-,-,TRBJ2-5,TRBV29-1,TGCAGCGTGCTTATTTTGAGCGGAGGAGGAGAGACCCAGTACTTC,CSVLILSGGGETQYF
-,-,TRBJ1-2,TRBV18,TGTGCCAGCTCACAGGGGGAGAACTATGGCTACACCTTC,CASSQGENYGYTF
-,many,TRBJ2-5,TRBV20-1,TGCAGTGCGCCTCGGGACGCCTCGAAAGAGACCCAGTACTTC,CSAPRDASKETQYF
TRBD2,few,TRBJ2-1,TRBV4-1,TGCGCCAGCAGCCAAGTTGGGGGGGGGTCCAATGAGCAGTTCTTC,CASSQVGGGSNEQFF
TRBD1,-,TRBJ2-7,TRBV15,TGTGCCACCAGCCCTCAGGGACAGGGCACCGACGAGCAGTACTTC,CATSPQGQGTDEQYF
-,few,TRBJ1-1,TRBV19,TGTGCCAGTAGCGAAACAGGCCTGAACACTGAAGCTTTCTTT,CASSETGLNTEAFF
TRBD1,-,TRBJ1-1,TRBV29-1,TGCAGCGTAACCGGGACAGGCGGCGAAGCTTTCTTT,CSVTGTGGEAFF
TRBD1,-,TRBJ1-1,TRBV6-1,TGTGCCAGCAATACAGGGGTATACACTGAAGCTTTCTTT,CASNTGVYTEAFF
-,-,TRBJ1-5,TRBV6-6,TGTGCCAGCAGTTACTCGTGGGGGGGAGACAAACAGCCCCAGCATTTT,CASSYSWGGDKQPQHF
-,-,TRBJ1-1,TRBV6-2/TRBV6-3,TGTGCCAGCAGTTATCGCGCAGATACTGAAGCTTTCTTT,CASSYRADTEAFF
-,-,TRBJ1-2,TRBV6-6,TGTGCCAGCAGTATCGTAGGGTCCGGTGTCTATGGCTACACCTTC,CASSIVGSGVYGYTF
-,-,TRBJ2-5,TRBV10-3,TGTGCCATCAGTGAGCGGGGGACAGTCGGGGAGACCCAGTACTTC,CAISERGTVGETQYF
-,many,TRBJ2-7,TRBV7-6,TGTGCCAGCAGCTTAGGTGTACAGTCCTACGAGCAGTACTTC,CASSLGVQSYEQYF
-,-,TRBJ2-3,TRBV30,TGTGCCTGGAGGCCCGACTCTTCAGATACGCAGTATTTT,CAWRPDSSDTQYF
-,few,TRBJ1-4,TRBV20-1,TGCAGCGCTTATGGGCCCGAGAATGAAAAACTGTTTTTT,CSAYGPENEKLFF
TRBD2,few,TRBJ2-1,TRBV2,TGTGCCACCCAGCCTAGCGGGAGGTACAATGAGCAGTTCTTC,CATQPSGRYNEQFF
-,few,TRBJ1-2,TRBV15,TGTGCCACCAGCCGCGGACAGTCTTCGCGCTATGGCTACACCTTC,CATSRGQSSRYGYTF
-,-,TRBJ1-2,TRBV19,TGTGCCACTCGAAAAATGGGGGACCCTAACTATGGCTACACCTTC,CATRKMGDPNYGYTF
TRBD2,-,TRBJ2-1,TRBV12-3/TRBV12-4,TGTGCCAGCAGTTGGGGCCTAGCGGGGGGGCATGAGCAGTTCTTC,CASSWGLAGGHEQFF
TRBD1,-,TRBJ1-4,TRBV2,TGTGCCAGCAGCGTCGACAGGGGAAATGAAAAACTGTTTTTT,CASSVDRGNEKLFF
TRBD1,-,TRBJ1-2,TRBV7-9,TGTGCCAGCAGCCTTAGATCCGGGACAGGGTATGGCTACACCTTC,CASSLRSGTGYGYTF
TRBD1,-,TRBJ1-4,TRBV18,TGTGCCAGCTCACCACAGACAGGGGGAAATGAAAAACTGTTTTTT,CASSPQTGGNEKLFF
-,-,TRBJ1-1,TRBV9,TGTGCCAGCAGCGCCATTGAAGCTTTCTTT,CASSAIEAFF
-,-,TRBJ2-5,TRBV28,TGTGCCAGCAGCAACCGGCTTTTCGAGACCCAGTACTTC,CASSNRLFETQYF
-,-,TRBJ2-3,TRBV18,TGTGCCAGCTCACCGCTCAGGTACACAGATACGCAGTATTTT,CASSPLRYTDTQYF